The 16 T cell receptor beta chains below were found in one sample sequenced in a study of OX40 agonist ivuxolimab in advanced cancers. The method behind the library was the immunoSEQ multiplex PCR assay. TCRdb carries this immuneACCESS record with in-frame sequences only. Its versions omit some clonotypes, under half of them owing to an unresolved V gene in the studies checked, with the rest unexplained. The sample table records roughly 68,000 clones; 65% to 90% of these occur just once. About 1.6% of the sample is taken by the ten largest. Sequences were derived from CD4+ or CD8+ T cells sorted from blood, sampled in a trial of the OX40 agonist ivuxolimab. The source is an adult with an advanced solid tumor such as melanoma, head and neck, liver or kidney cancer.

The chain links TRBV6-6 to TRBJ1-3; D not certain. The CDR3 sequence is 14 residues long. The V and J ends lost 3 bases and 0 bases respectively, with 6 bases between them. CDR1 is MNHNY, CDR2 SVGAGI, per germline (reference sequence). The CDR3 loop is CASSYGTSGNTIYF. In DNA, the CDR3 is TGTGCCAGCAGTTATGGAACCTCTGGAAACACCATATATTTT.

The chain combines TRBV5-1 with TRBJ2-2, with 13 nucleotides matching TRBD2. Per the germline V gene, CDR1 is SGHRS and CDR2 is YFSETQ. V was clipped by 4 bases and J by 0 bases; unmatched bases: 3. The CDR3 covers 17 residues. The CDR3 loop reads CASSVTSGRSNTGELFF. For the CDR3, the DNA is TGCGCCAGCAGCGTGACTAGCGGGAGGTCGAACACCGGGGAGCTGTTTTTT.

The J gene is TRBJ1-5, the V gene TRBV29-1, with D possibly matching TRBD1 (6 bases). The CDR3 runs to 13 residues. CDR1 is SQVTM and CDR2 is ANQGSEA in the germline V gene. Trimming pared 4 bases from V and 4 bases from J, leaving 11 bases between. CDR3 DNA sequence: TGCAGCGTTGGAGGGGGGACGAATCAGCCCCAGCATTTT. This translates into CSVGGGTNQPQHF.

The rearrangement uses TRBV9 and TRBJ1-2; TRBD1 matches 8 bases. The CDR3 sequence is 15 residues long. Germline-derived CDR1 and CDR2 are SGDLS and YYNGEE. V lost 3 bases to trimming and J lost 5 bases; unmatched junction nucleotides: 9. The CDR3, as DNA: TGTGCCAGCAGCGGACGGGACAGGCTTTCGTATGGCTACACCTTC. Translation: CASSGRDRLSYGYTF.

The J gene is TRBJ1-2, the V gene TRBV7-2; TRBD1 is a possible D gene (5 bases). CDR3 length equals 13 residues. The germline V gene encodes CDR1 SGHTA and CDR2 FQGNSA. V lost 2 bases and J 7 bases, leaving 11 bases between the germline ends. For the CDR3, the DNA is TGTGCCAGCAGCTTACAGGGACTTGGTGGCTACACCTTC. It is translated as CASSLQGLGGYTF.

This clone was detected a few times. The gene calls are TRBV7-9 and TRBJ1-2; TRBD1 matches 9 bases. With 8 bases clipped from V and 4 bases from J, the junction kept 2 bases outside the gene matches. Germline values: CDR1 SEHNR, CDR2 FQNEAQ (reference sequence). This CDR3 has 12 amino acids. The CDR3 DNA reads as TGTGCCAGCTCGACAGGGGGCTATGGCTACACCTTC. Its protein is CASSTGGYGYTF.

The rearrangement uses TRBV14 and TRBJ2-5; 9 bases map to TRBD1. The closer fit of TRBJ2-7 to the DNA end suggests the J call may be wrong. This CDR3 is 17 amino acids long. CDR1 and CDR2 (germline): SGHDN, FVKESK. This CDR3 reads CASSQFVGTGTTYEQYF. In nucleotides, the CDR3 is TGTGCCAGCAGCCAATTTGTCGGGACAGGGACTACCTACGAGCAGTACTTC.

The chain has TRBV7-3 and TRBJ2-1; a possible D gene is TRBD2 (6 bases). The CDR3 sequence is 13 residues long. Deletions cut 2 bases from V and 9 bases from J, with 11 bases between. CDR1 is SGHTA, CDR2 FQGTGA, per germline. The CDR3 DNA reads TGTGCCAGCAGCTTAGTGCGGGAAGGTGAGCAGTTCTTC. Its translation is CASSLVREGEQFF.

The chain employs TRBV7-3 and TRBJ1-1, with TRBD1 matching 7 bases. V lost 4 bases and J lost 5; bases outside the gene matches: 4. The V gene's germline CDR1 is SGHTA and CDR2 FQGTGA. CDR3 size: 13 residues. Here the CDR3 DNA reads TGTGCCAGCAGCTCGACAGGGCGGACTGAAGCTTTCTTT. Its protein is CASSSTGRTEAFF.

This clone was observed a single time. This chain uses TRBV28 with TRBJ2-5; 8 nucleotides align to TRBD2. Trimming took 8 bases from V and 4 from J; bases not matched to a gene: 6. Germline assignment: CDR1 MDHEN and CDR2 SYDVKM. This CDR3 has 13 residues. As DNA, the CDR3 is TGTGCCAGCGTTACGGGAGGGCGAGAGACCCAGTACTTC. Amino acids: CASVTGGRETQYF.

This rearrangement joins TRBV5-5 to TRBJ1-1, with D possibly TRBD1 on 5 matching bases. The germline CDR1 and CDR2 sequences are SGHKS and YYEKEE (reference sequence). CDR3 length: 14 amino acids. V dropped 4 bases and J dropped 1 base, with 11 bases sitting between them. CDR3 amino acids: CASSKSGGNTEAFF. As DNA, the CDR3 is TGTGCCAGCAGCAAGTCTGGGGGGAACACTGAAGCTTTCTTT.

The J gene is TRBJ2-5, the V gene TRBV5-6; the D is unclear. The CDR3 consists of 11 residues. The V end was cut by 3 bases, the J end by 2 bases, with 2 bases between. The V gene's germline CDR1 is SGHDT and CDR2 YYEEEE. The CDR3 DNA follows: TGTGCCAGCAGCTCGCAAGAGACCCAGTACTTC. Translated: CASSSQETQYF.

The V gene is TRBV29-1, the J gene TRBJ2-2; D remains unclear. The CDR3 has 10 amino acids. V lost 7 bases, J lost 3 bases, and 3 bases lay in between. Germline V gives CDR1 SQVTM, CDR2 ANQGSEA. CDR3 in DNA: TGCAGCGCATACACCGGGGAGCTGTTTTTT. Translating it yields CSAYTGELFF.

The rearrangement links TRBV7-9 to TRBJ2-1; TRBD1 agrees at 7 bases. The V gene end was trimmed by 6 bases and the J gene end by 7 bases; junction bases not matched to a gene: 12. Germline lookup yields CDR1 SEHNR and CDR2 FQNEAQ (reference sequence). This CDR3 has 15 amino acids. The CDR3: CASSFRDSTLNEQFF. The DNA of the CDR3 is TGTGCCAGCAGTTTCCGGGACAGCACCCTAAATGAGCAGTTCTTC.

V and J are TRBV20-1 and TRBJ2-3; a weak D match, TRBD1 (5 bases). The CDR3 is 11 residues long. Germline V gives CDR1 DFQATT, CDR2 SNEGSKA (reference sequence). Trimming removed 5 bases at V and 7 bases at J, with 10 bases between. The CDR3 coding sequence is TGCAGTGCTGCTCAGGGTTATACGCAGTATTTT. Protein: CSAAQGYTQYF.

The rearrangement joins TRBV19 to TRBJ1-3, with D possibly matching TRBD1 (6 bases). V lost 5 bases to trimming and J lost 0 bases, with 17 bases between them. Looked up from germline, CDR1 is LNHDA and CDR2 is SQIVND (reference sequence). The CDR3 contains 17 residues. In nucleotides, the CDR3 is TGTGCCAGTAGTCCAGACGACAGGATCCACTCTGGAAACACCATATATTTT. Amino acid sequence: CASSPDDRIHSGNTIYF.